This paragraph covers one T cell receptor (beta chain) sequence. This clone was found a few times. The antigen this receptor binds is unknown. Per-base qualities were not stored, and no clone one base away is much larger. These data are taken from a study of metastatic and nonmetastatic thyroid tumors (dated by TCRdb to the early 2020s). The study in broad terms: Repertoires were compared across peripheral blood and tumor or nodule tissue samples from malignant and benign thyroid patients.

The method behind the library was PCR. Sequencing was performed on an Illumina HiSeq 4000. High-throughput sequencing was used to profile the TCR beta-chain CDR3 region of every patient. Per the authors' processing: Drawing on CDR3 differences between clinicopathological groups, the researchers built a classifier meant to tell apart patients with distant-metastatic papillary thyroid cancer. The Shannon index was used to measure repertoire diversity, and the Morisita-Horn index was used to measure how similar tumor and blood repertoires were. Clones were called with MiXCR by TCRdb after fastp trimmed the public reads at Q25, and only in-frame beta chains were retained. TCRdb, not the authors, supplied the V and J calls. Recorded for this sample are some 7,300 clones; approximately 40% of them occurred a single time. The biggest ten clones account for under 30% of the sample. Reading from cysteine to phenylalanine, the CDR3 counts 15 amino acids. Here the CDR3 DNA is all that survives: 45 bases in frame from base 1. Unmatched junction bases come to 8, with V trimmed by 4 bases and J by 2 bases. CDR1 and CDR2 are drawn from the germline V gene: SGHRS, YFSETQ.

The full study reports these points: TCR beta diversity was reported as significantly higher in malignant tumors than in benign nodules, in both blood and tumor samples.

None of the patients had been given any treatment before thyroid surgery. The study retrospectively analysed patient clinical samples collected from 2012 to 2018 using T-cell receptor beta sequencing. Sequenced input: tumor tissue. This sequence uses TRBV5-1 and TRBJ2-7; 8 bases in the middle match TRBD2. The TCR comes from a female donor with papillary thyroid cancer or a benign thyroid nodule (not recorded which). Some clones in this sample may be carry-over from other donors' samples. The base sequence is TGCGCCAGCAGCCCCAGGGACGGGAGGGCCTACGAGCAGTACTTC. It codes for CASSPRDGRAYEQYF.